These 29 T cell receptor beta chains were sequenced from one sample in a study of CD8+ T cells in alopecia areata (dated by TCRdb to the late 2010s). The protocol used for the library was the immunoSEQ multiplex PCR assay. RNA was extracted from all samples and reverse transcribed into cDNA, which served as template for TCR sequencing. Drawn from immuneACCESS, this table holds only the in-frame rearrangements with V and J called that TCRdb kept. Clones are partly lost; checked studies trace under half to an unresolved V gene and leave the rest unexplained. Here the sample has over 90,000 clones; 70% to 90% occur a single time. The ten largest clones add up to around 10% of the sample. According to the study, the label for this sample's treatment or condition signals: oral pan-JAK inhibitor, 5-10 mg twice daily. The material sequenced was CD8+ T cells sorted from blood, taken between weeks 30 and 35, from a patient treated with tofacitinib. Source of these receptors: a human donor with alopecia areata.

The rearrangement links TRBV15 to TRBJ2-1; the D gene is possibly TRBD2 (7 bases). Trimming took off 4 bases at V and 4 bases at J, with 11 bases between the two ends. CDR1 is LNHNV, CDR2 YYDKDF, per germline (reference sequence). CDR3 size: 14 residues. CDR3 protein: CATSTGGRYNEQFF. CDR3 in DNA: TGTGCCACCAGCACGGGGGGCCGGTACAATGAGCAGTTCTTC.

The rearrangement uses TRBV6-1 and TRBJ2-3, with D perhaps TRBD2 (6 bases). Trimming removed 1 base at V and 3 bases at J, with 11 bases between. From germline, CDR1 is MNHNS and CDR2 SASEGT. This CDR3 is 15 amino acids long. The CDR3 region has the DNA TGTGCCAGCAGTGAAGGAGGGAGGACGACAGATACGCAGTATTTT. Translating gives CASSEGGRTTDTQYF.

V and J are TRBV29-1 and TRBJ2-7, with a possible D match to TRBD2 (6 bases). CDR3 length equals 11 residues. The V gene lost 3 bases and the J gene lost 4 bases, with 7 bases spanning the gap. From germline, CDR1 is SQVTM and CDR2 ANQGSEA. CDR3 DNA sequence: TGCAGCGTTGAGGAGGGGTACGAGCAGTACTTC. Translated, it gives CSVEEGYEQYF.

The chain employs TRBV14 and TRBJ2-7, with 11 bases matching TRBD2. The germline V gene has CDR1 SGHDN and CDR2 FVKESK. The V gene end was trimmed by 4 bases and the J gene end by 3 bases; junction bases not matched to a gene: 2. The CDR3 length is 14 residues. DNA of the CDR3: TGTGCCAGCAGCCCACTAGCGGGAGTCTACGAGCAGTACTTC. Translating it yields CASSPLAGVYEQYF.

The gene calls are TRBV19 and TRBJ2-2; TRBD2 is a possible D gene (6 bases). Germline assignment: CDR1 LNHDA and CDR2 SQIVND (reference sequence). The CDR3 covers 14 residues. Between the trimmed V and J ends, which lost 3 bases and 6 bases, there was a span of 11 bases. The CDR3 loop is CASSIASVSGELFF. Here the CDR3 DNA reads TGTGCCAGTAGTATTGCTAGCGTTTCCGGGGAGCTGTTTTTT.

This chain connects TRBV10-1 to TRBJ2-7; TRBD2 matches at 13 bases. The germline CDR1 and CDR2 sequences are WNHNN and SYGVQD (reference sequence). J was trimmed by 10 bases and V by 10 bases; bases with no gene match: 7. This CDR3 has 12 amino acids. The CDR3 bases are TGCGCCACCTCGGGACTAGCGGGACTACAGTACTTC. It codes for CATSGLAGLQYF.

CDR3 coding DNA: TGTGCCAGCAGCAACGAACCGACGGTGAACACTGAAGCTTTCTTT. Encoded protein: CASSNEPTVNTEAFF. This chain joins TRBV9 and TRBJ1-1; D unresolved. The ends were cut back, 4 bases at V and 0 bases at J, with 13 bases in the middle. Germline loops: CDR1 SGDLS, CDR2 YYNGEE. This CDR3 region has 15 residues.

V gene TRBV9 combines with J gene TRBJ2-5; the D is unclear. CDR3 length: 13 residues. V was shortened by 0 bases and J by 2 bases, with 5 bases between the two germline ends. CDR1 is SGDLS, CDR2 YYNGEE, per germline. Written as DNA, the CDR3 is TGTGCCAGCAGCGTAGTAGGACAAGAGACCCAGTACTTC. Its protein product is CASSVVGQETQYF.

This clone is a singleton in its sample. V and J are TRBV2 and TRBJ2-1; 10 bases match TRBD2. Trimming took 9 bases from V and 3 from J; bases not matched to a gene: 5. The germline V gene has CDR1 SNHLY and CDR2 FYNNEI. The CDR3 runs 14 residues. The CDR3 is CARTGTSVYNEQFF. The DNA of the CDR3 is TGTGCCAGAACCGGGACTAGCGTCTACAATGAGCAGTTCTTC.

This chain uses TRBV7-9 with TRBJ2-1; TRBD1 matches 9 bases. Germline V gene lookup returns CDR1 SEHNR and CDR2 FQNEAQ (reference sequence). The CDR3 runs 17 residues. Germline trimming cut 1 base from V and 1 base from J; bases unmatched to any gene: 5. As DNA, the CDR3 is TGTGCCAGCAGCTTAGGACAGGGGGTGACGTCCTACAATGAGCAGTTCTTC. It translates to CASSLGQGVTSYNEQFF.

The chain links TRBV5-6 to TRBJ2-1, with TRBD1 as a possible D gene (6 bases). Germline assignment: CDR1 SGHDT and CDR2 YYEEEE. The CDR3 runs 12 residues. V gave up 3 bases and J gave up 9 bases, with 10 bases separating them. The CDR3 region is CASSSHRVEQFF. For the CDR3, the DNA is TGTGCCAGCAGCTCACACAGGGTTGAGCAGTTCTTC.

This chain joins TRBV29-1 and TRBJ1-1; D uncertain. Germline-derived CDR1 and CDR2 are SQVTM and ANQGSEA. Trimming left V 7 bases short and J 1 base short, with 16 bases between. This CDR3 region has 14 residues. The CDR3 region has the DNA TGCAGCGCGACACGGGCAAGTACGAACACTGAAGCTTTCTTT. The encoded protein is CSATRASTNTEAFF.

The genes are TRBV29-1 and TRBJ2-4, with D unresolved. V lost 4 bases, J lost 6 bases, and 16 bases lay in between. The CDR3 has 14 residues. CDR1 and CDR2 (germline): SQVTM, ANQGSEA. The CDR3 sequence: CSVGTKNRLNIQYF. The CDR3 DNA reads TGCAGCGTTGGGACCAAAAATAGGCTAAACATTCAGTACTTC.

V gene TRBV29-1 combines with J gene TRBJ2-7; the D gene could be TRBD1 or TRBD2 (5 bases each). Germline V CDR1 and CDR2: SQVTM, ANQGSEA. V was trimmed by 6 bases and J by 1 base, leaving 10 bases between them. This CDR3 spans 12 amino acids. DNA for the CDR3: TGCAGCGTGGGGGTAGGGTCCTACGAGCAGTACTTC. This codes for CSVGVGSYEQYF.

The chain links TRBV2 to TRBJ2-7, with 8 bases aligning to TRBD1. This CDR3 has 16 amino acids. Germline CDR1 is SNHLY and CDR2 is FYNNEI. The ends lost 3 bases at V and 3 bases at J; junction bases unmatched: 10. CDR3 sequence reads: CASSDGRGLSYYEQYF. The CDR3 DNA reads TGTGCCAGCAGTGACGGCAGGGGGCTCTCCTACTACGAGCAGTACTTC.

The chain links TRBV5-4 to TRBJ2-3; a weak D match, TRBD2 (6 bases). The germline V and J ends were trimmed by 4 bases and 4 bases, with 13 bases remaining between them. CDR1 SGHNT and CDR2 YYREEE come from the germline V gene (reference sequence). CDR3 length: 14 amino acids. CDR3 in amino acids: CASSGGVSPDTQYF. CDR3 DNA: TGTGCCAGCAGCGGCGGGGTCTCCCCAGATACGCAGTATTTT.

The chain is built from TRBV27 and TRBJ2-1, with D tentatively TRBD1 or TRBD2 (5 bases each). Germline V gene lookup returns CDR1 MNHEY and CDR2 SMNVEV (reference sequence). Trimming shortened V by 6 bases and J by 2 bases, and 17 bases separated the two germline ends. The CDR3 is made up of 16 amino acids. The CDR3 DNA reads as TGTGCCAGCAGCACCCGGGACGGCTTAACCTACAATGAGCAGTTCTTC. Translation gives CASSTRDGLTYNEQFF.

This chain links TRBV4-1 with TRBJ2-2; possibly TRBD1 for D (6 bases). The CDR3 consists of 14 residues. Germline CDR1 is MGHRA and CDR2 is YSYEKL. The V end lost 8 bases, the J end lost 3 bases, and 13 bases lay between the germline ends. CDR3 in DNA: TGCGCCAGCCACGGACAGACCGACACCGGGGAGCTGTTTTTT. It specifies CASHGQTDTGELFF.

The CDR3 reads CASSLGGANTEAFF. The CDR3 region has the DNA TGTGCCAGTTCTCTCGGGGGCGCGAACACTGAAGCTTTCTTT. The chain couples TRBV19 to TRBJ1-1, with D tentatively TRBD1 (6 bases). From germline, CDR1 is LNHDA and CDR2 SQIVND (reference sequence). V was cut by 8 bases and J by 1 base, with 14 bases left in between. The CDR3 length is 14 residues.

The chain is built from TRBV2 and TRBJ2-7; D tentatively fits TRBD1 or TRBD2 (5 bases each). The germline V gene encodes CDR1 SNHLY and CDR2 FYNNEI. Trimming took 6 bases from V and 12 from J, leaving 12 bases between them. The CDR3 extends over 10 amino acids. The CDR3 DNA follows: TGTGCCAGCAGGGGACGGCGCCCGTACTTC. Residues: CASRGRRPYF.

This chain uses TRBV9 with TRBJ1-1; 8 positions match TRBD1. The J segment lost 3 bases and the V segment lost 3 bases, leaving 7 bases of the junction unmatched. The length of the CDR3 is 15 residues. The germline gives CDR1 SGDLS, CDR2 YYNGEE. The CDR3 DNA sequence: TGTGCCAGCAGCGCGGAGACAGGGGCTCACACTGAAGCTTTCTTT. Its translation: CASSAETGAHTEAFF.

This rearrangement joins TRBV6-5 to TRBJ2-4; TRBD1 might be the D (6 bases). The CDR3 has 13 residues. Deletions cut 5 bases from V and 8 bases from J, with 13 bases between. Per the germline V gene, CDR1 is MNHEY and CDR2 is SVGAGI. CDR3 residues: CASSNRAEDIQYF. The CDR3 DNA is TGTGCCAGCAGTAACAGGGCGGAGGACATTCAGTACTTC.

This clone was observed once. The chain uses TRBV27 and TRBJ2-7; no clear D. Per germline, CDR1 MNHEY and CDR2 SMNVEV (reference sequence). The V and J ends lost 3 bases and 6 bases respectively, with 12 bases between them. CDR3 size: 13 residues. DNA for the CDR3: TGTGCCAGCAGTTTTTCAGATATGGGCGAGCAGTACTTC. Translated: CASSFSDMGEQYF.

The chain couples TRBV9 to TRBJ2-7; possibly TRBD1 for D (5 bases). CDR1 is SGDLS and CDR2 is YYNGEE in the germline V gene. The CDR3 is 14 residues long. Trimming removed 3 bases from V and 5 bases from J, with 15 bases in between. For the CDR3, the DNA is TGTGCCAGCAGCGGGCGAGGATGGGGCCACGAGCAGTACTTC. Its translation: CASSGRGWGHEQYF.

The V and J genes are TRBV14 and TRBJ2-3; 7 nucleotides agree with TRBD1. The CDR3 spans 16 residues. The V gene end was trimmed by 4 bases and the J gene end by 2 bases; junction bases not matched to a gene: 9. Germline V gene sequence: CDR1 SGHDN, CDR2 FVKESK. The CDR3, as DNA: TGTGCCAGCAGCCTCAGGACAGGCCTATCCACAGATACGCAGTATTTT. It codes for CASSLRTGLSTDTQYF.

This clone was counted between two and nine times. The CDR3 nucleotides are TGTGCCAGCAGCTTCGGGACGACCGGGGAGCTGTTTTTT. Its protein product is CASSFGTTGELFF. The chain combines TRBV5-4 with TRBJ2-2; D is perhaps TRBD1 or TRBD2 (5 bases each). CDR1 is SGHNT, CDR2 YYREEE, per germline (reference sequence). The V end lost 2 bases, the J end lost 5 bases, and 7 bases lay between the germline ends. The CDR3 has 13 residues.

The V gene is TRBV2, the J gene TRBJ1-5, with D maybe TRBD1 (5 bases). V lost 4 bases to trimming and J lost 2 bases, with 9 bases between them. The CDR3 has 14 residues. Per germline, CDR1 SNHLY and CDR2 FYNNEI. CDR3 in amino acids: CASSAGGGNQPQHF. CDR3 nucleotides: TGTGCCAGCAGTGCCGGGGGAGGCAATCAGCCCCAGCATTTT.

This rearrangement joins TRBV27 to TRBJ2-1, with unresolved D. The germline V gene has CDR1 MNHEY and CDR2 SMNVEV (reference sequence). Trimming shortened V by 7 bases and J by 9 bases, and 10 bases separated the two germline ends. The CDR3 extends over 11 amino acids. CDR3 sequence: CASIGISEQFF. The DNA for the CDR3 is TGTGCCAGCATCGGTATTAGTGAGCAGTTCTTC.

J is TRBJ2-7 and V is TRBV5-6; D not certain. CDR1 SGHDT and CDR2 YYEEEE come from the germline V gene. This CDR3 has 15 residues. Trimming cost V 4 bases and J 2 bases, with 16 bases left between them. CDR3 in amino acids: CASSDPRKETYEQYF. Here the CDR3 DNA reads TGTGCCAGCAGCGACCCACGGAAGGAAACCTACGAGCAGTACTTC.